Following are 4 T cell receptor beta chains from one sample sequenced in a study of T cell responses to AZD1222 COVID-19 vaccine (dated by TCRdb to the early 2020s). Per the publication, the time point label means: baseline before first vaccination. The library was prepared using the immunoSEQ multiplex PCR assay. Imported from immuneACCESS, the table was reduced by TCRdb to in-frame sequences with V and J called. These copies leave out some clones; in studies compared against another copy, an unresolved V gene accounts for under half, and the cause of the remainder is not known. The sample table contains some 130,000 clones; only one count was recorded for approximately 88% of them. Roughly 6% of the sample is in the top ten clones. Sequencing used peripheral blood, obtained on day 0 of AZD1222 vaccination. The receptors were gathered from an adult in good health.

The V gene is TRBV7-8, the J gene TRBJ2-5; D unclear. Trimming left V 1 base short and J 2 bases short, with 8 bases between. The CDR3 is made up of 14 amino acids. Germline loops: CDR1 SGHVS, CDR2 FQNEAQ. CDR3 region: CASSLDMAQETQYF. The CDR3 DNA sequence: TGTGCCAGCAGCTTAGATATGGCTCAAGAGACCCAGTACTTC.

The rearrangement links TRBV6-2 or TRBV6-3 to TRBJ2-5; TRBD2 aligns across 9 bases. The CDR3 contains 16 residues. V lost 2 bases to trimming and J lost 3 bases; unmatched junction nucleotides: 7. Germline V gene lookup returns CDR1 MNHEY and CDR2 SVGEGT. CDR3 in amino acids: CASSYKVAGEKETQYF. The CDR3 nucleotides are TGTGCCAGCAGTTACAAGGTAGCGGGGGAGAAAGAGACCCAGTACTTC.

J is TRBJ1-2 and V is TRBV4-3; D may be TRBD1 (6 bases). The CDR3 sequence is 16 residues long. V was trimmed by 2 bases and J by 0 bases, leaving 13 bases between them. Germline V CDR1 and CDR2: LGHNA, YSLEER. The CDR3 bases are TGCGCCAGCAGCCAACTTTTACAGGGACCTAACTATGGCTACACCTTC. Translated: CASSQLLQGPNYGYTF.

The V call is TRBV18, the J call TRBJ2-3; D is perhaps TRBD2 (5 bases). CDR1 is KGHSH, CDR2 LQKENI, per germline. V was shortened by 2 bases and J by 0 bases, with 12 bases between the two germline ends. This CDR3 has 16 residues. As DNA, the CDR3 is TGTGCCAGCTCACCAGTAAGCGGCTCAAGCACAGATACGCAGTATTTT. It is translated as CASSPVSGSSTDTQYF.